This entry lists 8 T cell receptor beta chains sequenced from one sample in a study of CD8+ T cells in alopecia areata. Following extraction, RNA underwent reverse transcription to cDNA, which served as the sequencing template. Data came from immunoSEQ multiplex PCR; TCRdb stores just in-frame clones and leaves some out. The table shows about 15,000 clones, with about 61% occurring only once. It was from alopecia areata patients that lesional scalp punch biopsies and peripheral blood were collected. The sample comprised skin. The source is a human donor with alopecia areata.

V is TRBV7-2 and J is TRBJ2-3, with 11 bases identical to TRBD2. This CDR3 has 17 residues. Germline CDR1 and CDR2: SGHTA and FQGNSA. Trimming removed 5 bases from V and 6 bases from J; junction bases left unmatched: 13. The CDR3 is CASSQAQLAGVYDTQYF. The CDR3 DNA is TGTGCCAGCAGCCAAGCCCAACTAGCGGGAGTTTACGATACGCAGTATTTT.

This chain connects TRBV28 to TRBJ2-3, with 8 bases matching TRBD1. This CDR3 is 16 amino acids long. V shed 5 bases and J 2 bases; nucleotides not matched to a gene: 9. The germline V gene has CDR1 MDHEN and CDR2 SYDVKM. The CDR3 loop is CASSPLRDRNTDTQYF. The CDR3 DNA follows: TGTGCCAGCAGTCCCCTTCGGGACAGGAACACAGATACGCAGTATTTT.

In its sample, this clone ranks as medium-sized. The V and J genes are TRBV7-9 and TRBJ2-3, with D hard to call. The germline V gene encodes CDR1 SEHNR and CDR2 FQNEAQ (reference sequence). V was clipped by 1 base and J by 2 bases, with 4 bases between them. The CDR3 has 13 amino acids. The CDR3 DNA reads as TGTGCCAGCAGCTTAGAATACACAGATACGCAGTATTTT. Protein product: CASSLEYTDTQYF.

The chain uses TRBV11-2 and TRBJ2-7; the D gene is possibly TRBD1 (6 bases). The ends were cut back, 1 base at V and 3 bases at J, with 13 bases in the middle. CDR3 length: 15 residues. Germline CDR1 is SGHAT and CDR2 is FQNNGV. CDR3 in amino acids: CASSLVRGDNYEQYF. CDR3 in DNA: TGTGCCAGCAGCTTAGTCAGAGGGGACAACTACGAGCAGTACTTC. Supplemented by reference TRBV11-2 and TRBJ2-7, the full variable domain reads EAGVAQSPRYKIIEKRQSVAFWCNPISGHATLYWYQQILGQGPKLLIQFQNNGVVDDSQLPKDRFSAERLKGVDSTLKIQPAKLEDSAVYLCASSLVRGDNYEQYFGPGTRLTVT.

Only a few counts were recorded for this clone. The rearrangement joins TRBV5-1 to TRBJ1-1; unclear D gene. The CDR3 extends over 14 amino acids. The V and J ends lost 1 base and 1 base respectively, with 8 bases between them. CDR1 is SGHRS and CDR2 is YFSETQ in the germline V gene. The CDR3 nucleotides read TGCGCCAGCAGCTTGACAGATGAGAACACTGAAGCTTTCTTT. Translation gives CASSLTDENTEAFF.

The V call is TRBV29-1, the J call TRBJ2-5; D might be TRBD1 or TRBD2, each matching 5 bases. Per germline, CDR1 SQVTM and CDR2 ANQGSEA. The CDR3 consists of 13 residues. V was pared by 6 bases and J by 4 bases, with 15 bases between. The CDR3 loop is CSVGRGGLETQYF. The CDR3 region has the DNA TGCAGCGTGGGGCGAGGAGGATTAGAGACCCAGTACTTC.

This clone ranks as medium-sized. The chain has TRBV12-5 and TRBJ2-5; possibly TRBD1 for D (6 bases). CDR1 is LGHNT and CDR2 is FRNRAP in the germline V gene. There are 15 residues in the CDR3. V lost 1 base to trimming and J lost 2 bases, with 11 bases between them. In DNA, the CDR3 is TGTGCTAGTGGTTTGGGCCAGGGGACGCAAGAGACCCAGTACTTC. Translated, it gives CASGLGQGTQETQYF. Full variable domain (remainder filled in from reference TRBV12-5 and TRBJ2-5): DARVTQTPRHKVTEMGQEVTMRCQPILGHNTVFWYRQTMMQGLELLAYFRNRAPLDDSGMPKDRFSAEMPDATLATLKIQPSEPRDSAVYFCASGLGQGTQETQYFGPGTRLLVL.

The rearrangement uses TRBV9 and TRBJ2-2; D is perhaps TRBD1 (6 bases). Germline assignment: CDR1 SGDLS and CDR2 YYNGEE. The CDR3 runs to 14 residues. The V and J ends lost 5 bases and 3 bases respectively, with 11 bases between them. The chain's CDR3 is CASRYRADTGELFF. CDR3 in DNA: TGTGCCAGCAGATACAGGGCGGACACCGGGGAGCTGTTTTTT.